The next 10 T cell receptor beta chains were all read from a single sample in a study of cytomegalovirus exposure and HLA in healthy donors. PCR employed 60 Vbeta and 13 Jbeta primers. The method was immunoSEQ multiplex PCR; TCRdb's version includes in-frame clones alone and lacks a portion of them. The sample shows 100,000 to 150,000 clones, about 73% of them seen only once. The material sequenced was PBMCs. These receptors were collected from a human donor in good health.

The CDR3 DNA sequence: TGTGCCAGCAGTGACGATCTTAGGGGTAGCACAGATACGCAGTATTTT. Amino acid sequence: CASSDDLRGSTDTQYF. The chain has TRBV6-1 and TRBJ2-3, with D possibly being TRBD1 (5 bases). The CDR3 extends over 16 amino acids. Trimming took 3 bases from V and 0 from J, leaving 13 bases between them. CDR1 and CDR2 (germline): MNHNS, SASEGT.

The rearrangement joins TRBV5-1 to TRBJ2-3; 7 nucleotides match TRBD2. CDR1 is SGHRS, CDR2 YFSETQ, per germline. Germline trimming cut 3 bases from V and 0 bases from J; bases unmatched to any gene: 13. The CDR3 runs 18 residues. CDR3 amino acids: CASSSVGGGGLSTDTQYF. DNA of the CDR3: TGCGCCAGCAGCTCAGTCGGCGGGGGAGGTCTTAGCACAGATACGCAGTATTTT.

This sequence joins TRBV19 and TRBJ1-5; 10 bases align to TRBD1. J was trimmed by 7 bases and V by 5 bases; bases with no gene match: 11. Germline lookup yields CDR1 LNHDA and CDR2 SQIVND (reference sequence). The CDR3 totals 16 residues. Written as DNA, the CDR3 is TGTGCCAGTAGTTCCCCACGGGACAGGGGTGGACAGCCCCAGCATTTT. Protein: CASSSPRDRGGQPQHF. Together with reference TRBV19 and TRBJ1-5, the CDR3 gives the full variable domain: DGGITQSPKYLFRKEGQNVTLSCEQNLNHDAMYWYRQDPGQGLRLIYYSQIVNDFQKGDIAEGYSVSREKKESFPLTVTSAQKNPTAFYLCASSSPRDRGGQPQHFGDGTRLSIL.

The rearrangement uses TRBV7-9 and TRBJ1-4; TRBD1 aligns across 8 bases. V was pared by 9 bases and J by 8 bases, with 5 bases of the junction left unmatched. Germline V CDR1 and CDR2: SEHNR, FQNEAQ (reference sequence). This CDR3 region has 12 residues. CDR3 bases: TGTGCCAGTCAGGGGGCGAGGGAAAAACTGTTTTTT. Protein product: CASQGAREKLFF.

V usage is TRBV5-4 and J usage is TRBJ2-1, with D maybe TRBD1 (6 bases). Trimming removed 2 bases from V and 2 bases from J, with 11 bases in between. This CDR3 region has 15 residues. Germline-derived CDR1 and CDR2 are SGHNT and YYREEE (reference sequence). CDR3 loop: CASSLQQGAYNEQFF. The CDR3 nucleotides read TGTGCCAGCAGCTTACAACAGGGAGCCTACAATGAGCAGTTCTTC.

J is TRBJ2-7 and V is TRBV25-1; the D gene is possibly TRBD1 (6 bases). Per the germline V gene, CDR1 is MGHDK and CDR2 is SYGVNS. Trimming left V 6 bases short and J 4 bases short, with 19 bases between. The CDR3 contains 15 residues. CDR3 sequence reads: CASSRAAGQRYEQYF. The CDR3, as DNA: TGTGCCAGCAGCCGAGCGGCAGGACAGCGATACGAGCAGTACTTC.

The chain couples TRBV25-1 to TRBJ2-3; D is possibly TRBD2 (6 bases). The V end was cut by 5 bases, the J end by 4 bases, with 13 bases between. The CDR3 has 14 amino acids. From germline, CDR1 is MGHDK and CDR2 SYGVNS. The CDR3 DNA reads TGTGCCAGCAGTAACGGAGGGGCACCAGATACGCAGTATTTT. Residues: CASSNGGAPDTQYF. Full variable domain (remainder filled in from reference TRBV25-1 and TRBJ2-3): EADIYQTPRYLVIGTGKKITLECSQTMGHDKMYWYQQDPGMELHLIHYSYGVNSTEKGDLSSESTVSRIRTEHFPLTLESARPSHTSQYLCASSNGGAPDTQYFGPGTRLTVL.

The rearrangement uses TRBV5-4 and TRBJ2-1; the match to TRBD2 covers 8 bases. CDR3 length: 13 residues. With V trimmed by 4 bases and J by 10 bases, 7 bases remained unmatched. Germline V gives CDR1 SGHNT, CDR2 YYREEE (reference sequence). CDR3: CASSLGRGVEQFF. The CDR3 DNA reads TGTGCCAGCAGCCTTGGGCGGGGGGTAGAGCAGTTCTTC.

The chain employs TRBV4-2 and TRBJ2-7; weak D call: TRBD1 (8 bases). V lost 2 bases to trimming and J lost 2 bases, with 13 bases between them. CDR1 is LGHNA, CDR2 YNFKEQ, per germline. The CDR3 is made up of 15 amino acids. CDR3 sequence (DNA): TGTGCCAGCAGCCAATTACAGGGGGGGACCTACGAGCAGTACTTC. This sequence encodes CASSQLQGGTYEQYF.

The V and J genes are TRBV5-6 and TRBJ2-2, with 7 bases lining up with TRBD1. The germline CDR1 and CDR2 sequences are SGHDT and YYEEEE. The CDR3 extends over 16 amino acids. With 2 bases clipped from V and 5 bases from J, the junction kept 9 bases outside the gene matches. The CDR3 here is CASSFRQGRGTGELFF. CDR3 bases: TGTGCCAGCAGCTTCCGACAGGGAAGAGGGACCGGGGAGCTGTTTTTT.